The clone carrying this T cell receptor (beta chain) was detected ten times or more. As yet, its antigen is unknown. The sample comes from a study of T cells in Graves' hyperthyroidism and ophthalmopathy. Amplified TCR beta CDR3 regions derived from RNA transcripts. First-round RT-PCR targeting the TCR CDR3 was performed with the HTBI primer set. TCRdb reanalysed the multiplex PCR reads using MiXCR and keeps one entry per CDR3 protein. Counted here are 500,000 to 750,000 distinct CDR3 sequences, approximately 15% occurring once; the ten biggest clones make up roughly 6.9%. Germline values: CDR1 ENHRY, CDR2 SYGVKD. The V gene end was trimmed by 10 bases and the J gene end by 1 base; junction bases not matched to a gene: 5. CDR3 length: 13 amino acids. Study-level results: For ophthalmopathy, model prediction preceded onset by a median about 6 months.

Used for diagnoses were clinical symptoms, serum thyroxine and TRAb, thyroid ultrasound and orbital computed tomography. The receptor was isolated from a woman aged 18-29 years with Graves' ophthalmopathy. The chain employs TRBV10-3 and TRBJ2-7, with TRBD1 matching 9 bases. The specimen was blood. The CDR3 region is CATLGTGSYEQYF. CDR3 sequence (DNA): TGTGCCACTCTGGGGACAGGGTCCTACGAGCAGTACTTC.